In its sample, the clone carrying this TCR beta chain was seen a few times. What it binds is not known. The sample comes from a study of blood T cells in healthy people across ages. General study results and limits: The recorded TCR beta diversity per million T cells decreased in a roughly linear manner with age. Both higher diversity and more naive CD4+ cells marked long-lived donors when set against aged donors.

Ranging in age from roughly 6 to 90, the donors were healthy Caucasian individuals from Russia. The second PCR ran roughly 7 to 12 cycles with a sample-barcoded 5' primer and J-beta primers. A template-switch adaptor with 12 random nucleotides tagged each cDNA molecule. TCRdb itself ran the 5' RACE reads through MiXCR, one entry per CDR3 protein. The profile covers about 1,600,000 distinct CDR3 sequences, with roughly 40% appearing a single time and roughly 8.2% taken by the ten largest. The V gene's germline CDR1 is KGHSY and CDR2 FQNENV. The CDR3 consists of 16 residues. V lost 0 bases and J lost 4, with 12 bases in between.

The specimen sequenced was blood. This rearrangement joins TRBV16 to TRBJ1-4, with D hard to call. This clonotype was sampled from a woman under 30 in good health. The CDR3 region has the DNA TGTGCCAGCAGCCAATCTGGCAAGGATTATAATGAAAAACTGTTTTTT. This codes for CASSQSGKDYNEKLFF.